This TCR beta chain emerged from a study of graft-versus-host responses after intestinal transplantation. Study summary: Anti-thymocyte globulin induction, then tacrolimus and steroids for about three years, went to all recipients.

Study-level findings and limits: There were GvH clones found in recipient marrow, and some of them appeared first in ileum or blood. Allografts of patients with graft-donor T cell macrochimerism showed high graft-versus-host to host-versus-graft clone ratios. Early HvG declines after transplant were associated with peak circulating GvH clone levels.

Germline V gene data show CDR1 as SGHKS and CDR2 as YYEKEE (reference sequence). The CDR3 loop spans 15 amino acids. Trimming removed 2 bases from V and 6 bases from J; junction bases left unmatched: 7. This clone was seen just once. Its target is unknown. Libraries were prepared by immunoSEQ multiplex PCR; TCRdb keeps only in-frame clonotypes and omits some of them. The sample contains fewer than 30,000 clones, 80% to 95% of which appear only once. The TCR sequence derives from a human patient who received an intestinal transplant, so some T cells may come from the graft donor. The specimen comprised PBMCs, sampled 18 days after transplant. The chain combines TRBV5-5 with TRBJ2-1, with 8 bases lining up with TRBD2. CDR3 loop: CASSLGRGGINEQFF. The CDR3 DNA is TGTGCCAGCAGCTTAGGACGGGGGGGGATCAATGAGCAGTTCTTC.